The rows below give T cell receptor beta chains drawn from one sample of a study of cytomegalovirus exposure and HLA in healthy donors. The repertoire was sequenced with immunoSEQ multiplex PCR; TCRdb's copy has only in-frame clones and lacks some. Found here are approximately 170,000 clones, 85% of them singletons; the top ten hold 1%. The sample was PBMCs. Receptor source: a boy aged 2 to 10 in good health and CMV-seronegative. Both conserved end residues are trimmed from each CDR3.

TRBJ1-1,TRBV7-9,ASSSEVTGGLEAF
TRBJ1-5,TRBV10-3,AISEGGRNQPQH
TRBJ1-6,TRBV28,ASSFPAGTGNYNSPLH
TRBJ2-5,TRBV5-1,ASSLGPAGDQETQY
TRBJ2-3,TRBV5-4,ASSLRMGGISTDTQY
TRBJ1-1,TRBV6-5,ASSRGSEAF
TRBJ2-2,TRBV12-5,ASGLASTLLTGTRFRAGELF
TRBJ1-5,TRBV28,ASSFLDRSLNQPQH
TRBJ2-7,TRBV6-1,ASSALAGALYEQY
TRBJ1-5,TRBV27,ASSLVRGGQPQH
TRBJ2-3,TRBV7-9,ASSFLAGGDTQY
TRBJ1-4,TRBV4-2,ASSPRQDLADEKLF
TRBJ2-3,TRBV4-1,ASSQDWGGPLRADTQY
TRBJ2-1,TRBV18,ASSRGTGAFNEQF
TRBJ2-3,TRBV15,ATSRASTGGTDTQY